This T cell receptor beta chain was recorded in a study of blood T cell repertoires in COVID-19. Study-wide context: Spain, Italy and the United States supplied samples that represented acute and convalescent COVID-19. In each case, the material was cDNA or gDNA derived from T cells, B-cell-depleted T cells, or PBMCs.

Profiling relied on immunoSEQ multiplex PCR, and the TCRdb table lists in-frame clones only, not all of them. The sample contains about 310,000 clones, more than 75% of which appear only once. Germline assignment: CDR1 LGHDT and CDR2 YNNKEL (reference sequence). This CDR3 region has 14 residues. The V gene lost 3 bases and the J gene lost 5 bases, with 13 bases spanning the gap. Material: peripheral blood. This receptor was identified in a woman aged 45-59 years who had recovered from COVID-19. The chain has TRBV3-1 (or the pseudogene TRBV3-2) and TRBJ1-2; D ambiguous. In DNA form, the CDR3 reads TGTGCCAGCAGCCACGAAGCAGCGCGGTATGGCTACACCTTC. Amino acids: CASSHEAARYGYTF.